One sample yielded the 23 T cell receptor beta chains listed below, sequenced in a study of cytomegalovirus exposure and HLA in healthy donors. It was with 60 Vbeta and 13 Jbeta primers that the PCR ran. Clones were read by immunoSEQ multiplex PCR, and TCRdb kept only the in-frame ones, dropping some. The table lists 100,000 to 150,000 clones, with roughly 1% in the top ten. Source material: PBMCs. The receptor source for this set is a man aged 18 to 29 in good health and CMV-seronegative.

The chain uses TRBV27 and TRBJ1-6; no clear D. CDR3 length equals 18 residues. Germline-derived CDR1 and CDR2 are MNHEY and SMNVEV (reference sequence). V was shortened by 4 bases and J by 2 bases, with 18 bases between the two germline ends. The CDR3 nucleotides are TGTGCCAGCAGTTCCGCCTGGCCGGGAAGCACCTATAATTCACCCCTCCACTTT. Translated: CASSSAWPGSTYNSPLHF.

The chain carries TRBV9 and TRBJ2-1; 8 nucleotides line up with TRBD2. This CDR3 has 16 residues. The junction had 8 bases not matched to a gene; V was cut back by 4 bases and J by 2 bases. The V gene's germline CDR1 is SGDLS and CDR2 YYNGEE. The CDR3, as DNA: TGTGCCAGCAGCCCCCAAGTAGCGGGGACCTACAATGAGCAGTTCTTC. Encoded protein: CASSPQVAGTYNEQFF.

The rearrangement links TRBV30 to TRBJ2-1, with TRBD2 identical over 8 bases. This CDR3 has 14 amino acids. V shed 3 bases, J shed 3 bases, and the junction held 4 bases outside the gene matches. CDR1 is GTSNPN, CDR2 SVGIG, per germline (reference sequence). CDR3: CAWRGGLGYNEQFF. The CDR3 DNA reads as TGTGCCTGGAGGGGGGGACTAGGCTACAATGAGCAGTTCTTC.

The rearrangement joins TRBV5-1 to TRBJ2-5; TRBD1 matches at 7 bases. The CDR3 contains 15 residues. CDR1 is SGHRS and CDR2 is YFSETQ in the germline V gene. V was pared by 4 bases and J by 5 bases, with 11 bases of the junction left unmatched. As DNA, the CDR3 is TGCGCCAGCAGCCATGGGACAGCCTTGGAGGAGACCCAGTACTTC. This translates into CASSHGTALEETQYF.

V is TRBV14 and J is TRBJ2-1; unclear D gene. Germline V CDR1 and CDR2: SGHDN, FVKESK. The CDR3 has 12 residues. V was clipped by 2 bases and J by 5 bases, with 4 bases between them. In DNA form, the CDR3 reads TGTGCCAGCAGCCAACCAAACAATGAGCAGTTCTTC. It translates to CASSQPNNEQFF.

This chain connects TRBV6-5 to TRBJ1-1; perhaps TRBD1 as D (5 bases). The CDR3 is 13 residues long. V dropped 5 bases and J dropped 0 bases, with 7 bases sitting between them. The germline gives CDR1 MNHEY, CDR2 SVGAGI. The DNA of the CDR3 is TGTGCCAGCAGTCAGACAGTGAACACTGAAGCTTTCTTT. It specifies CASSQTVNTEAFF.

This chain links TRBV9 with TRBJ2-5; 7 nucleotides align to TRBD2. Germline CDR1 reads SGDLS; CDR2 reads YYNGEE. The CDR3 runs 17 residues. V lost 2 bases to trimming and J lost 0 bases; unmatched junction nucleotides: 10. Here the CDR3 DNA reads TGTGCCAGCAGCGTTGGGGGGGTTGCGGGCCACCAAGAGACCCAGTACTTC. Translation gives CASSVGGVAGHQETQYF.

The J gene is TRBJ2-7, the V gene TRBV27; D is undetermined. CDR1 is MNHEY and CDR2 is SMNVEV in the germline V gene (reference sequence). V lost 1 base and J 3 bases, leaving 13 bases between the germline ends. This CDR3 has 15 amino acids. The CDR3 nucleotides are TGTGCCAGCAGTTTATACACAAGTCACCTCTACGAGCAGTACTTC. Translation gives CASSLYTSHLYEQYF.

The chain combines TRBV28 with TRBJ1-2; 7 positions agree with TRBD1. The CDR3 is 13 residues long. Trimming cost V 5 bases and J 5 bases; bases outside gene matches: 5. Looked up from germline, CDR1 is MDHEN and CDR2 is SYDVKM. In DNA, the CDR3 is TGTGCCAGCAGTCGAGGGACAGAATATGGCTACACCTTC. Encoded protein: CASSRGTEYGYTF.

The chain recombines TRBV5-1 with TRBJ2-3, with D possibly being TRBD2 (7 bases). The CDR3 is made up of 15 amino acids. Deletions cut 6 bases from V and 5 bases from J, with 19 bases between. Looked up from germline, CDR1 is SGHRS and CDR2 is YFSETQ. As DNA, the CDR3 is TGCGCCAGCACCCTAGGGGGGGGGAATGGAGATACGCAGTATTTT. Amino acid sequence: CASTLGGGNGDTQYF.

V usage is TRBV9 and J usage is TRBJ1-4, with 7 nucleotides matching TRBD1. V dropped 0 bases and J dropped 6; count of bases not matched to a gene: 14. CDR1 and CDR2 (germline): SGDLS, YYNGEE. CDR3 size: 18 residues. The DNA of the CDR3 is TGTGCCAGCAGCGTAGCTATTGGTAGGGGGCAAGGGGATGAAAAACTGTTTTTT. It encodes CASSVAIGRGQGDEKLFF.

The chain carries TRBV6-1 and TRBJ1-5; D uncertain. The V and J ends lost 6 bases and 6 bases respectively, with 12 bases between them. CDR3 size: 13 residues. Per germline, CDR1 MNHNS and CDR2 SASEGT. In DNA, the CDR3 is TGTGCCAGCAGCGCGGTTGAGCGTCAGCCCCAGCATTTT. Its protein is CASSAVERQPQHF.

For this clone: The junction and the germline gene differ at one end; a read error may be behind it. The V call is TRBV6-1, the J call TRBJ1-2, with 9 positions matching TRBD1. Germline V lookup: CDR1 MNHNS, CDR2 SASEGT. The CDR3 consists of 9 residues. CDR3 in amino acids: CASSGDRVF. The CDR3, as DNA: TGTGCCAGCAGTGGGGACAGGGTTTTC.

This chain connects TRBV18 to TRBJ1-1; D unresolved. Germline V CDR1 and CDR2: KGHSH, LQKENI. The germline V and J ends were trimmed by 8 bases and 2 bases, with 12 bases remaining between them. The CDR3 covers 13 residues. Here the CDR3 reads CASREAANTEAFF. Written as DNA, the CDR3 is TGTGCCAGCCGTGAGGCCGCAAACACTGAAGCTTTCTTT.

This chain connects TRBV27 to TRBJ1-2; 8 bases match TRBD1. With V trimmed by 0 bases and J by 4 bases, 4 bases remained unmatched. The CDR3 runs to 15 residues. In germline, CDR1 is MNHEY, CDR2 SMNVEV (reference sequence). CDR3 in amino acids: CASSLSLGTGYGYTF. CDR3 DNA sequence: TGTGCCAGCAGTTTATCTTTGGGGACAGGCTATGGCTACACCTTC.

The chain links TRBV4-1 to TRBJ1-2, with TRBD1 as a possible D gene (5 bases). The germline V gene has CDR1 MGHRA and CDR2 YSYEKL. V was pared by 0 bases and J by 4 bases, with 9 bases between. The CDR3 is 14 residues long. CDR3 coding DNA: TGCGCCAGCAGCCAAGATAGACAGATCTATGGCTACACCTTC. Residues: CASSQDRQIYGYTF.

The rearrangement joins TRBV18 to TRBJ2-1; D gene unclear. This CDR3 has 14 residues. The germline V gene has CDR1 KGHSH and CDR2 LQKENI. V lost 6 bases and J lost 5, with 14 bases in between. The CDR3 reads CASSAQRQNNEQFF. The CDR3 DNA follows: TGTGCCAGCTCGGCACAGAGACAAAACAATGAGCAGTTCTTC.

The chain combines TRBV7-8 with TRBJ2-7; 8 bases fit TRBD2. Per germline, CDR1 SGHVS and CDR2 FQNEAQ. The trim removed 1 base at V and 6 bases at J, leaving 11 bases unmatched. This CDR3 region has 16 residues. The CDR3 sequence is CASSLGGSAGAFEQYF. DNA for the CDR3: TGTGCCAGCAGCTTAGGGGGTTCAGCGGGAGCTTTCGAGCAGTACTTC.

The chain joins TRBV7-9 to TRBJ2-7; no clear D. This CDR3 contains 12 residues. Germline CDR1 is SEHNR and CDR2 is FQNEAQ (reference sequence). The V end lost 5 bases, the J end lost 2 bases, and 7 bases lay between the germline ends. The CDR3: CASSVQPYEQYF. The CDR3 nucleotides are TGTGCCAGCAGCGTACAGCCCTACGAGCAGTACTTC. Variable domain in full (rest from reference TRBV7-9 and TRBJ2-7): DTGVSQNPRHKITKRGQNVTFRCDPISEHNRLYWYRQTLGQGPEFLTYFQNEAQLEKSRLLSDRFSAERPKGSFSTLEIQRTEQGDSAMYLCASSVQPYEQYFGPGTRLTVT.

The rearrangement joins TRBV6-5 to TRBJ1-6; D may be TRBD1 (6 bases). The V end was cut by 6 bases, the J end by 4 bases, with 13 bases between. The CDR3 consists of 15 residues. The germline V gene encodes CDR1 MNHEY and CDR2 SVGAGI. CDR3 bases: TGTGCCAGCAGCTTCACAGGGCCTTATAATTCACCCCTCCACTTT. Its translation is CASSFTGPYNSPLHF.

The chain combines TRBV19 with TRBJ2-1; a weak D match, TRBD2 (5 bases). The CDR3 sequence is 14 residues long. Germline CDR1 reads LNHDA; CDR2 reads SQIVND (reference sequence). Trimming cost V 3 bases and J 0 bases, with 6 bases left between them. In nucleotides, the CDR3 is TGTGCCAGTAGTATGGGAGACTCCTACAATGAGCAGTTCTTC. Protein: CASSMGDSYNEQFF.

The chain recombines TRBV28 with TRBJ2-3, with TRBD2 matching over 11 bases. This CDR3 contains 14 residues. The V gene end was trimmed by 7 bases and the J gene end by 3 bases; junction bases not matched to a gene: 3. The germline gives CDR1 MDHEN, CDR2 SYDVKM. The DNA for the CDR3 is TGTGCCAGCAAACTAGCGGGAGAAACAGATACGCAGTATTTT. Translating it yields CASKLAGETDTQYF.

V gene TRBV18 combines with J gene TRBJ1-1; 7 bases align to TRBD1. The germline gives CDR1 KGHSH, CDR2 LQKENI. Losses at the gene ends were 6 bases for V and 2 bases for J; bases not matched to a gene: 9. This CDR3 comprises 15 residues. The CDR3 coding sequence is TGTGCCAGCTCGCCTGGAAGGGACAGAAACACTGAAGCTTTCTTT. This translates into CASSPGRDRNTEAFF.